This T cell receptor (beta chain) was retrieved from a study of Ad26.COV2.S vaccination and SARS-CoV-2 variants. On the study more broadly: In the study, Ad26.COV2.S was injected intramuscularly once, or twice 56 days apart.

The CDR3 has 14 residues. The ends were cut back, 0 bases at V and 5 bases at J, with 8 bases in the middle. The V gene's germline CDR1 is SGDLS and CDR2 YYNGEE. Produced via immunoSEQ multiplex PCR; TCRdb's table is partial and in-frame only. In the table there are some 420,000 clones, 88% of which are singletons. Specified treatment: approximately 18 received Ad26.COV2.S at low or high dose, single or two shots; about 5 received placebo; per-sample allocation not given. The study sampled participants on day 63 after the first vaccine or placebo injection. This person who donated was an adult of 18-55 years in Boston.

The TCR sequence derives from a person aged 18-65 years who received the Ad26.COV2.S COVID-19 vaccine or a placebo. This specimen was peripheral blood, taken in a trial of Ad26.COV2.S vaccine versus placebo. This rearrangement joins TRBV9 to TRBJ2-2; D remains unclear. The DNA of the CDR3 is TGTGCCAGCAGCGTAGGGAGCGCTACCGGGGAGCTGTTTTTT. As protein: CASSVGSATGELFF.